This T cell receptor (beta chain) was recorded in a study of spatial heterogeneity in lung cancer. The V gene end was trimmed by 5 bases and the J gene end by 4 bases; junction bases not matched to a gene: 5. The CDR3 runs to 15 residues. This clonotype was counted only a few times. TCRdb passed the 5' RACE reads through MiXCR, listing each CDR3 protein once. This table holds around 110,000 distinct CDR3 sequences, more than 10% found once. Time point indicated: blood at routine non-recurrence follow-up after resection. From tumor, nontumor lung or frozen PBMC, whole RNA was taken unsorted for sequencing.

The source of this sequence is a male donor with early-stage non-small cell lung cancer. This specimen was PBMCs, taken at follow-up. The chain links TRBV12-3 or TRBV12-4 to TRBJ2-3, with TRBD2 identical over 11 bases. The DNA for the CDR3 is TGTGCCAGCAGTCCTGGTAGCGGGGGGGCAGATACGCAGTATTTT. Translating it yields CASSPGSGGADTQYF.